A selection of T cell receptor beta chains follows, all from one sample in a study of Ad26.COV2.S vaccination and SARS-CoV-2 variants. Here immunoSEQ multiplex PCR was the method, and the copy in TCRdb shows in-frame clones only, minus some. The sample comprises 380,000 or so clones, about 87% of which are singletons, and 6.4% rests with the top ten. The specimen was peripheral blood, collected in a trial of Ad26.COV2.S vaccine versus placebo. The receptors were gathered from a person aged 18-65 years who received the Ad26.COV2.S COVID-19 vaccine or a placebo. Each CDR3 is given with its conserved first and last residue. The D gene is left open where the match is weak. Clone size, where shown, is once, few, many, or a class for clones that have expanded.

TRBV19	TRBJ1-6	NA	NA	CASSPHQETRGSPLHF	TGTGCCAGTAGCCCCCACCAGGAGACTCGGGGTTCACCCCTCCACTTT
TRBV6-2/TRBV6-3	TRBJ1-1	NA	NA	CASSQQGRTEAFF	TGTGCCAGCAGCCAACAGGGTCGCACTGAAGCTTTCTTT
TRBV6-5	TRBJ2-3	NA	NA	CASNTAGTQYF	TGTGCCAGCAATACCGCAGGTACGCAGTATTTT
TRBV7-2	TRBJ1-1	NA	once	CASSSTRGGTEAFF	TGTGCCAGCAGCTCGACCAGGGGTGGCACTGAAGCTTTCTTT
TRBV4-1	TRBJ2-6	TRBD1	NA	CASSQELGTGGSGANVLTF	TGCGCCAGCAGCCAAGAGCTCGGGACAGGGGGATCTGGGGCCAACGTCCTGACTTTC
TRBV5-1	TRBJ2-1	TRBD2	NA	CASSLGDYLYNEQFF	TGCGCCAGCAGCCTGGGGGACTACCTCTACAATGAGCAGTTCTTC
TRBV3-1/TRBV3-2	TRBJ1-6	NA	NA	CASSQVQGNSPLHF	TGTGCCAGCAGCCAAGTCCAGGGTAATTCACCCCTCCACTTT
TRBV10-3	TRBJ2-1	NA	NA	CAISRASYNEQFF	TGTGCCATCAGCCGGGCATCCTACAATGAGCAGTTCTTC
TRBV10-3	TRBJ2-7	NA	NA	CAISDPSRQMSYEQYF	TGTGCCATCAGTGACCCGAGCCGTCAGATGTCTTACGAGCAGTACTTC
TRBV4-2	TRBJ2-7	TRBD2	NA	CASSQASGGTYEQYF	TGTGCCAGCAGCCAAGCTAGCGGGGGAACCTACGAGCAGTACTTC
TRBV11-1	TRBJ2-7	NA	NA	CASSPGRDEQYF	TGTGCCAGCAGCCCCGGCCGAGACGAGCAGTACTTC